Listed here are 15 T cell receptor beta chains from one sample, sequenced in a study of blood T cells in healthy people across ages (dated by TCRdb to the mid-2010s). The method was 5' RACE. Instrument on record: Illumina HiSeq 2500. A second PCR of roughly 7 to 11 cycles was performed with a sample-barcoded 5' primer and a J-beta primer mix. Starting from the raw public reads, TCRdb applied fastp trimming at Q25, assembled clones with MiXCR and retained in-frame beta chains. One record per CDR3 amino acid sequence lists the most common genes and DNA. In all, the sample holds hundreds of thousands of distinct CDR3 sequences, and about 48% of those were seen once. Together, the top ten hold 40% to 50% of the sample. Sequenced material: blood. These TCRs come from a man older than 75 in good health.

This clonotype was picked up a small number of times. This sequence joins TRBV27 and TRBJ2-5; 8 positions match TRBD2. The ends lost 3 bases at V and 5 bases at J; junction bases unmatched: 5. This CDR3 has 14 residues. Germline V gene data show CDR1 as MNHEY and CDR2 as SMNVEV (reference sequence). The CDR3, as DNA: TGTGCCAGCAGTTTGGCGGGAGGTATTGAGACCCAGTACTTC. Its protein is CASSLAGGIETQYF.

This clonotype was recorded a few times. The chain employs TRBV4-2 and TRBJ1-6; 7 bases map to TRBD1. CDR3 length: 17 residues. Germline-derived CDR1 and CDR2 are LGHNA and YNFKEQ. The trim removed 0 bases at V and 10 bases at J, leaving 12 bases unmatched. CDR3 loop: CASSQEVTGEGYSPLHF. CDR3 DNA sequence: TGTGCCAGCAGCCAAGAGGTAACAGGGGAAGGGTACTCACCCCTCCACTTT.

The CDR3 region is CASRAPGGKSHEQYF. The CDR3 DNA sequence: TGTGCCAGCAGGGCTCCGGGGGGCAAATCCCACGAGCAGTACTTC. This chain connects TRBV21-1 to TRBJ2-7; TRBD1 is the table's D call, not checked against the DNA. TRBV21-1 is flagged as a pseudogene. The CDR3 totals 15 residues.

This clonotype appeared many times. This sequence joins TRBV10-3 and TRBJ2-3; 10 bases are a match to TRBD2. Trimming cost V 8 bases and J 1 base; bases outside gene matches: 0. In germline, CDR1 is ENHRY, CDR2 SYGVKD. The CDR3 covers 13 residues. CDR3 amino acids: CAIGTSGTDTQYF. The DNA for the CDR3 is TGTGCCATCGGGACTAGCGGCACAGATACGCAGTATTTT.

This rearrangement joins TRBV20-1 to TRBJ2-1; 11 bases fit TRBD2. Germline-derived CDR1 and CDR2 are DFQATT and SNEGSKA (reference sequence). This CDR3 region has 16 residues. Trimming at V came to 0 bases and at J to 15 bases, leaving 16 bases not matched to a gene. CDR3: CSARDIGGTSGSGGFF. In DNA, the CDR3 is TGCAGTGCTAGAGATATTGGGGGGACTAGCGGTAGTGGAGGGTTCTTC.

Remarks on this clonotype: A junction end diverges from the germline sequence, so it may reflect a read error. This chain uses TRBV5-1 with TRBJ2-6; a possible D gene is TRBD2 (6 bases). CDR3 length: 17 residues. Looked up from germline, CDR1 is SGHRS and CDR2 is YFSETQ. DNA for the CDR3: TGCGCCAGCAGCTTGGCAGGAACTAGCTCTGGGGCCAGCGTCCTGACTTTC. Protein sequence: CASSLAGTSSGASVLTF.

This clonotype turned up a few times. CDR3 bases: TGTGCCAGCAGTTTTGAGGAGAGACCGGAGACCCAGTACTTC. Amino acid sequence: CASSFEERPETQYF. The chain couples TRBV12-3 or TRBV12-4 to TRBJ2-7; D ambiguous. The J call may be wrong; the DNA end is better matched by TRBJ2-5. This CDR3 is built from 14 residues.

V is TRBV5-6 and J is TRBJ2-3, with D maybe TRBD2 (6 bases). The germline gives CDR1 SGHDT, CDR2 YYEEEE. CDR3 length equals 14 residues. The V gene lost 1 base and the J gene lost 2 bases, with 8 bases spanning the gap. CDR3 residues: CASSLRRDTDTQYF. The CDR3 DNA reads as TGTGCCAGCAGCTTGCGGCGGGACACAGATACGCAGTATTTT.

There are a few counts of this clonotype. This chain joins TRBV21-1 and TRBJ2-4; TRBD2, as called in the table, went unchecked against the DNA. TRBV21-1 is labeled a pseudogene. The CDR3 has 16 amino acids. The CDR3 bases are TGTGCCAGCAGCAAAGTAGGAACTAGCGCCGAAAACATTCAGTACTTC. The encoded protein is CASSKVGTSAENIQYF.

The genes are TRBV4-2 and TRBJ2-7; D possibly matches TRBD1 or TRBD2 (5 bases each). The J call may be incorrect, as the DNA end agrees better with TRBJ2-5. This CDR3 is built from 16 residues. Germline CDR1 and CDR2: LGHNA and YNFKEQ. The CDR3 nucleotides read TGTGCCAGCAGCCAAGAAGCGACGGGGACCGGGCAGACCCAGTACTTC. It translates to CASSQEATGTGQTQYF.

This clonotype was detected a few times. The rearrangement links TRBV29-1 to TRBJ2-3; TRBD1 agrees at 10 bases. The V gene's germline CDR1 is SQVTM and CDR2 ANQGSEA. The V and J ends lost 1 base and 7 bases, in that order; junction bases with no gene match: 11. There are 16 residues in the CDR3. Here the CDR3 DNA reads TGCAGCGTTGAAGGGGGCCCCGACAGGGGGCGAAATACGCAGTATTTT. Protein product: CSVEGGPDRGRNTQYF.

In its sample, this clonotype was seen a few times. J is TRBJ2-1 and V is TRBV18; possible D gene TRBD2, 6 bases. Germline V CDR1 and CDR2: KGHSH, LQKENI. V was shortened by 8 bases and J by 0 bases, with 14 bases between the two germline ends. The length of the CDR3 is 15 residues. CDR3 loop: CASGQGGNSYNEQFF. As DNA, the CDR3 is TGTGCCAGCGGGCAGGGAGGCAACTCCTACAATGAGCAGTTCTTC. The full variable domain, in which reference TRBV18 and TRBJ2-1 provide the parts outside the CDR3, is NAGVMQNPRHLVRRRGQEARLRCSPMKGHSHVYWYRQLPEEGLKFMVYLQKENIIDESGMPKERFSAEFPKEGPSILRIQQVVRGDSAAYFCASGQGGNSYNEQFFGPGTRLTVL.

CDR3 protein: CASPEAGGVRDTQYF. The CDR3 nucleotides read TGTGCCAGCCCTGAAGCCGGGGGTGTCCGGGATACGCAGTATTTT. V usage is TRBV6-1 and J usage is TRBJ2-3; TRBD2 is a possible D gene (6 bases). V was clipped by 8 bases and J by 6 bases, with 21 bases between them. Germline V gene lookup returns CDR1 MNHNS and CDR2 SASEGT. This CDR3 spans 15 amino acids.

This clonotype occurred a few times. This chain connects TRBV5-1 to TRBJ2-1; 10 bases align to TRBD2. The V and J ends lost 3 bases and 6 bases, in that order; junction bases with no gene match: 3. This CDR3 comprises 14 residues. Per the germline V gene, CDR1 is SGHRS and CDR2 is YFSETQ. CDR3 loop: CASSSSGSGNEQFF. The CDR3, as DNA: TGCGCCAGCAGCTCTAGCGGGAGCGGCAATGAGCAGTTCTTC.

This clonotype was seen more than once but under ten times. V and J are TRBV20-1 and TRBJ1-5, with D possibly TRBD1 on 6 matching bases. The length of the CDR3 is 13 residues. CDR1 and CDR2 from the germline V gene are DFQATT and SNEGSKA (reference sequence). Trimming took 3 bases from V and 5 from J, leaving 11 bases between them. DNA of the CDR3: TGCAGTGCTAGCCACAGGGAGGATCAGCCCCAGCATTTT. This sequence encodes CSASHREDQPQHF.